This T cell receptor beta chain derives from a study of blood T cell repertoires in COVID-19. Method: immunoSEQ multiplex PCR; TCRdb's copy keeps in-frame clones and lacks some. The table lists around 58,000 clones, over 75% of them singletons. Germline V gene data show CDR1 as SGHNT and CDR2 as YYREEE (reference sequence). Trimming removed 0 bases from V and 0 bases from J, with 16 bases in between. The CDR3 runs 19 residues. Sequenced sample: peripheral blood. The gene calls are TRBV5-4 and TRBJ1-6; TRBD1 might be the D (6 bases). The TCR originated in a human donor in a cohort sampled during active COVID-19. The CDR3 sequence is CASSLGDTRGYSYNSPLHF. In DNA, the CDR3 is TGTGCCAGCAGCTTGGGCGACACGAGGGGGTACTCCTATAATTCACCCCTCCACTTT.